The sequence of this T cell receptor (beta chain) was determined in a study of cytomegalovirus exposure and HLA in healthy donors. Regarding the study as a whole: The study had only CMV serostatus as immune exposure information.

The PCR employed 60 Vbeta primers together with 13 Jbeta primers. Clones were read by immunoSEQ multiplex PCR, and TCRdb kept only the in-frame ones, dropping some. The sample carries over 200,000 clones, 82% recorded once. Note on this clone: Its antigen is as yet unknown.

The length of the CDR3 is 14 residues. Between the trimmed V and J ends, which lost 0 bases and 5 bases, there was a span of 8 bases. CDR1 LGHNA and CDR2 YNFKEQ come from the germline V gene. The TCR originated in a woman in her 40s in good health and CMV-seronegative. Sequences were obtained from PBMCs. This chain links TRBV4-2 with TRBJ2-4; D is unclear. CDR3 sequence (DNA): TGTGCCAGCAGCCAAGACAGGTATCAAAACATTCAGTACTTC. Encoded protein: CASSQDRYQNIQYF.